Listed below are T cell receptor beta chains from one sample, sequenced in a study of T cell changes during pregnancy in multiple sclerosis. Measured with immunoSEQ multiplex PCR; TCRdb has only the in-frame clones, and not every one. The repertoire has about 76,000 clones, approximately 94% of them found once; the top ten carry 0.58%. The starting material was peripheral blood, obtained in the third trimester of pregnancy. The receptors originated from a female donor with multiple sclerosis, enrolled in a pregnancy study. CDR3s include the opening cysteine and the closing phenylalanine or tryptophan. D genes are given only for firm matches. Rows give clone size only sometimes, using once, few, many, or a class for an expanded clone.

d_gene | j_gene | v_gene | abundance | CDR3aa | CDR3nt
. | TRBJ2-3 | TRBV5-1 | . | CASSLDTTGDTQYF | TGCGCCAGCAGCTTGGACACAACAGGAGATACGCAGTATTTT
. | TRBJ2-1 | TRBV15 | . | CATSRDAGHEQFF | TGTGCCACCAGCAGAGATGCAGGGCATGAGCAGTTCTTC
TRBD2 | TRBJ2-1 | TRBV30 | . | CAWRGTSGALLWNEQFF | TGTGCCTGGAGGGGGACTAGCGGGGCCCTATTATGGAATGAGCAGTTCTTC
TRBD1 | TRBJ1-5 | TRBV6-6 | . | CASSPRDRAYQPQHF | TGTGCCAGCAGCCCACGGGACAGAGCTTACCAGCCCCAGCATTTT
TRBD2 | TRBJ2-3 | TRBV5-1 | . | CASSFGTSGGARADTQYF | TGCGCCAGCAGCTTTGGGACTAGCGGGGGGGCAAGGGCAGATACGCAGTATTTT
TRBD1 | TRBJ1-1 | TRBV30 | . | CATQGGSVNTEAFF | TGTGCCACCCAAGGGGGCAGTGTGAACACTGAAGCTTTCTTT
TRBD1 | TRBJ2-3 | TRBV7-3 | . | CASSRRQGADTQYF | TGTGCCAGCAGCCGCCGACAGGGGGCAGATACGCAGTATTTT
. | TRBJ2-1 | TRBV7-2 | . | CASSARQDNEQFF | TGTGCCAGCAGCGCCCGACAGGACAATGAGCAGTTCTTC
. | TRBJ1-5 | TRBV2 | once | CASSESGGSNQPQHF | TGTGCCAGCAGTGAAAGCGGCGGGAGCAATCAGCCCCAGCATTTT
. | TRBJ2-2 | TRBV9 | . | CASSGRVGTGELFF | TGTGCCAGCAGCGGCAGGGTAGGCACCGGGGAGCTGTTTTTT
. | TRBJ1-3 | TRBV2 | . | CASHPGSGNTIYF | TGTGCCAGCCACCCGGGCTCTGGAAACACCATATATTTT
. | TRBJ1-1 | TRBV11-2 | . | CASSQPGAGAFF | TGTGCCAGCAGCCAACCTGGGGCAGGAGCTTTCTTT
TRBD1 | TRBJ2-7 | TRBV4-2 | . | CASSQEGTGYEQYF | TGTGCCAGCAGCCAAGAGGGGACAGGTTACGAGCAGTACTTC
TRBD1 | TRBJ1-1 | TRBV7-6 | . | CASSSYALGTAPTEAFF | TGTGCCAGCAGCTCTTACGCCCTAGGGACAGCTCCCACTGAAGCTTTCTTT
TRBD1 | TRBJ1-3 | TRBV25-1 | few | CASSGTGSGNTIYF | TGTGCCAGCAGTGGGACAGGCTCTGGAAACACCATATATTTT
TRBD1 | TRBJ1-6 | TRBV5-4 | . | CAIAQGGPRGSPLHF | TGTGCCATCGCGCAAGGGGGCCCCCGGGGTTCACCCCTCCACTTT
. | TRBJ1-6 | TRBV5-6 | . | CASSWGRNSPLHF | TGTGCCAGCAGCTGGGGCCGGAATTCACCCCTCCACTTT
TRBD1 | TRBJ2-6 | TRBV7-6 | . | CASSPRFPGQGSGANVLTF | TGTGCCAGCAGCCCCAGATTCCCGGGACAGGGGTCTGGGGCCAACGTCCTGACTTTC
TRBD2 | TRBJ2-3 | TRBV12-5 | . | CASGWGGDTQYF | TGTGCTAGTGGTTGGGGGGGGGATACGCAGTATTTT
TRBD2 | TRBJ2-1 | TRBV11-3 | . | CASSNARGVPYNEQFF | TGTGCCAGCAGTAACGCCCGGGGGGTACCATACAATGAGCAGTTCTTC
. | TRBJ2-7 | TRBV19 | once | CASSIWDFSYEQYF | TGTGCCAGTAGTATCTGGGACTTTTCCTACGAGCAGTACTTC
TRBD2 | TRBJ2-3 | TRBV9 | . | CASSGDYRQDTQYF | TGTGCCAGCAGCGGGGACTATAGGCAAGATACGCAGTATTTT
. | TRBJ1-3 | TRBV5-6 | . | CASSLFGADFSGNTIYF | TGTGCCAGCAGCTTGTTTGGGGCAGATTTCTCTGGAAACACCATATATTTT
. | TRBJ1-4 | TRBV6-1 | . | CASKRGEKLFF | TGTGCCAGCAAACGCGGTGAAAAACTGTTTTTT
TRBD1 | TRBJ2-5 | TRBV27 | . | CASSPTRGSYQETQYF | TGTGCCAGCAGCCCTACCAGGGGGTCCTACCAAGAGACCCAGTACTTC
TRBD1 | TRBJ1-1 | TRBV7-6 | . | CASSLSQQGAEAFF | TGTGCCAGCAGCTTATCGCAACAGGGGGCTGAAGCTTTCTTT
TRBD1 | TRBJ2-7 | TRBV15 | once | CATSRDIPLRGLPNYEQYF | TGTGCCACCAGCAGAGATATCCCGCTCAGGGGGCTTCCCAACTACGAGCAGTACTTC
. | TRBJ1-3 | TRBV18 | once | CASSPKATGNTIYF | TGTGCCAGCTCACCAAAAGCAACTGGAAACACCATATATTTT
. | TRBJ1-1 | TRBV7-3 | . | CASSLRDNREAFF | TGTGCCAGCAGCTTACGGGACAACCGTGAAGCTTTCTTT
. | TRBJ2-7 | TRBV6-1 | . | CASTRGSSSYEQYF | TGTGCCAGCACGCGGGGCTCAAGCTCCTACGAGCAGTACTTC
. | TRBJ2-1 | TRBV19 | . | CASSISGAEQFF | TGTGCCAGTAGTATTTCGGGAGCGGAGCAGTTCTTC
. | TRBJ2-7 | TRBV6-6 | . | CASSPSGYEQYF | TGTGCCAGCAGCCCCTCCGGCTACGAGCAGTACTTC
. | TRBJ2-5 | TRBV30 | . | CAWAGAETQYF | TGTGCCTGGGCAGGGGCGGAGACCCAGTACTTC
. | TRBJ1-2 | TRBV4-3 | . | CASSQEGSGRFGYTF | TGCGCCAGCAGCCAAGAAGGGTCTGGGAGGTTCGGCTACACCTTC
. | TRBJ2-1 | TRBV5-6 | . | CASSLNGGPYNEQFF | TGTGCCAGCAGCTTGAACGGGGGGCCCTACAATGAGCAGTTCTTC
. | TRBJ1-2 | TRBV9 | . | CASSVATGPHYGYTF | TGTGCCAGCAGCGTAGCCACAGGGCCCCACTATGGCTACACCTTC
. | TRBJ1-1 | TRBV4-1 | . | CASSQDSEGDTEAFF | TGCGCCAGCAGCCAAGATTCGGAAGGGGACACTGAAGCTTTCTTT
. | TRBJ1-1 | TRBV11-2 | . | CASSIPPGWNTEAFF | TGTGCCAGCAGCATCCCGCCAGGATGGAACACTGAAGCTTTCTTT
. | TRBJ2-2 | TRBV7-6 | . | CASSRYLGETGELFF | TGTGCCAGCAGCCGCTACCTCGGGGAGACCGGGGAGCTGTTTTTT
TRBD2 | TRBJ2-1 | TRBV7-3 | . | CASSQAGFSYNEQFF | TGTGCCAGCAGCCAAGCGGGGTTCTCCTACAATGAGCAGTTCTTC
TRBD1 | TRBJ1-1 | TRBV6-5 | . | CASSKGQGNTEAFF | TGTGCCAGCAGTAAAGGACAGGGTAACACTGAAGCTTTCTTT
. | TRBJ2-3 | TRBV5-6 | . | CASSSITTRVGTDTQYF | TGTGCCAGCAGCTCCATCACTACGAGGGTTGGCACAGATACGCAGTATTTT
. | TRBJ1-1 | TRBV7-2 | . | CASSLPVEAEAFF | TGTGCCAGCAGCTTACCGGTCGAGGCTGAAGCTTTCTTT
TRBD1 | TRBJ2-1 | TRBV6-4 | . | CASSPGTGGNEQFF | TGTGCCAGCAGTCCCGGGACAGGGGGAAATGAGCAGTTCTTC
. | TRBJ1-2 | TRBV4-3 | . | CASSHRGQYYGYTF | TGCGCCAGCAGCCATCGAGGACAGTACTATGGCTACACCTTC
TRBD2 | TRBJ2-1 | TRBV30 | . | CAWNLAGNEQFF | TGTGCCTGGAACTTAGCGGGCAATGAGCAGTTCTTC
. | TRBJ2-5 | TRBV9 | . | CASSVVGSETQYF | TGTGCCAGCAGCGTAGTCGGGTCGGAGACCCAGTACTTC
TRBD1 | TRBJ1-2 | TRBV15 | . | CATSSRGAYGYTF | TGTGCCACCAGCAGCAGGGGGGCCTATGGCTACACCTTC
. | TRBJ1-1 | TRBV5-5 | . | CASSLEWVRGSMNTEAFF | TGTGCCAGCAGCTTGGAGTGGGTCAGGGGTTCCATGAACACTGAAGCTTTCTTT
. | TRBJ2-5 | TRBV9 | . | CASSVGRLVETQYF | TGTGCCAGCAGCGTGGGGCGACTAGTCGAGACCCAGTACTTC
TRBD1 | TRBJ2-7 | TRBV7-9 | . | CASSKGQGPSYEQYF | TGTGCCAGCAGCAAGGGACAGGGCCCCTCCTACGAGCAGTACTTC
. | TRBJ2-1 | TRBV7-3 | . | CASSPRTNHNEQFF | TGTGCCAGCAGCCCTAGGACTAACCACAATGAGCAGTTCTTC
. | TRBJ1-3 | TRBV7-2 | . | CASSLSSGAGNTIYF | TGTGCCAGCAGCTTATCGTCAGGGGCTGGAAACACCATATATTTT
. | TRBJ1-1 | TRBV21-1 | . | CASSKGRVDTEAFF | TGTGCCAGCAGCAAAGGGCGGGTCGATACTGAAGCTTTCTTT